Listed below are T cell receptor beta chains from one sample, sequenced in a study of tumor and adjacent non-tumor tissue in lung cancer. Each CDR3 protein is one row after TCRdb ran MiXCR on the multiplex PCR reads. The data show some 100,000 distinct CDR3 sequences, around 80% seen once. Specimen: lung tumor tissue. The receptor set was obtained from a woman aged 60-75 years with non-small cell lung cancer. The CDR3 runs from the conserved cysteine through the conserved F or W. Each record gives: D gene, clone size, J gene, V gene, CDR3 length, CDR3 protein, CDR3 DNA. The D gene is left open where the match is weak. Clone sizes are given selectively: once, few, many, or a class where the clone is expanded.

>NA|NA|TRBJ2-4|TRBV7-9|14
CASSSGAVGGIKYF
TGTGCCAGCAGCTCCGGGGCAGTCGGCGGCATTAAGTACTTC
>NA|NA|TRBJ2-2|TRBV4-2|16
CASSQDGRGGSGELFF
TGTGCCAGTAGCCAGGATGGCCGGGGTGGATCCGGGGAGCTGTTTTTT
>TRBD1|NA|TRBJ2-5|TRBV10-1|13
CPSSMTGEETQYF
TGCCCCAGCAGCATGACAGGGGAGGAGACCCAGTATTTC
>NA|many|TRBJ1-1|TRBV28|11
CASRMNTEAFF
TGTGCCAGCAGAATGAACACTGAAGCTTTCTTT
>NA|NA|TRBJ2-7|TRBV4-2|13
CASILEETYEQYF
TGTGCCAGCATATTGGAAGAGACCTACGAGCAGTACTTC
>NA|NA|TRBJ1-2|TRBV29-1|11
CRAGMDCGYTF
TGCAGAGCGGGCATGGATTGTGGCTACACCTTC
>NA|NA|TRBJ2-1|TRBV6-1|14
CVGSDRLERNEQFF
TGTGTCGGCAGTGATCGGCTAGAACGGAATGAGCAGTTCTTC
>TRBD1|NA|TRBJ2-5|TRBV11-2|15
CASSTTGRGGGTQYF
TGCGCCAGCAGCACGACAGGGAGAGGGGGCGGGACCCAGTACTTC
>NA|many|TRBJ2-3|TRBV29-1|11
CSVSSVDTQYF
TGCAGCGTTAGTAGCGTTGATACGCAGTATTTT
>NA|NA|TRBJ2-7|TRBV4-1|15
CASSQDWPEAYEQYF
TGTGCCAGCAGCCAAGATTGGCCCGAAGCCTACGAGCAGTACTTC
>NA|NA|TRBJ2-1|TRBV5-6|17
CASSLLSSGWACNEQFF
TGTGCCAGCAGCTTGCTATCCAGCGGGTGGGCGTGTAATGAGCAGTTCTTC
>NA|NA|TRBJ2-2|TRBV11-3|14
CASSLVSSTGELFF
TGTGCCAGCAGCTTAGTCTCGAGTACCGGGGAGCTGTTTTTT
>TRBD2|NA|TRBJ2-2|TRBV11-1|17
CASNMRLAGESPGELFF
TGTGCCAGCAACATGCGACTAGCGGGAGAATCCCCCGGGGAGCTGTTTTTT
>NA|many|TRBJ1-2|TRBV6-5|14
CASSYMAVGYGYTF
TGTGCCAGCAGTTATATGGCGGTGGGGTATGGCTACACCTTC
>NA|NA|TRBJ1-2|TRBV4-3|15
CASTQPDVPSHGCTF
TGCGCCAGCACCCAACCGGACGTGCCATCGCATGGCTGCACCTTC
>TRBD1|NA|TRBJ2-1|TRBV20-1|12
CSVRGSCDEQFF
TGCAGTGTCAGGGGGAGTTGTGATGAGCAGTTCTTC
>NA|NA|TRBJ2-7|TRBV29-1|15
CSIAGSITDSYEKYF
TGCAGTATTGCGGGTTCTATTACGGACTCCTACGAGAAGTACTTC
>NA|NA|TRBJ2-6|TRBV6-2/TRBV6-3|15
CASTAESSGAKVLTF
TGTGCCTCCACAGCGGAAAGCTCTGGGGCCAAGGTCCTGACTTTC
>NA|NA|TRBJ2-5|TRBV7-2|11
CASTATETQYF
TGTGCCAGCACTGCTACGGAGACCCAGTACTTC
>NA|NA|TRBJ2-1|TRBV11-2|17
CAGSPLLGGGHYNEQIF
TGTGCCGGCAGCCCCCTCTTAGGGGGGGGACACTACAATGAGCAGATCTTC
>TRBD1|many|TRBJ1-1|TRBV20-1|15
CSARDHWTGNTEAFF
TGCAGTGCTAGAGATCATTGGACAGGGAACACTGAAGCTTTCTTT
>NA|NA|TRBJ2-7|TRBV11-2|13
CASGLVPCREQYF
TGTGCCAGCGGCTTGGTACCGTGCCGCGAGCAATACTTC
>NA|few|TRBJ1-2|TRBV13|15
CASSLLAQPSYGYTF
TGTGCCAGCAGCTTACTGGCACAGCCTAGCTATGGCTACACCTTC
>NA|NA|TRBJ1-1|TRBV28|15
CATHKGGSGNTEAFF
TGTGCCACTCATAAGGGGGGCAGTGGGAACACTGAAGCTTTCTTT
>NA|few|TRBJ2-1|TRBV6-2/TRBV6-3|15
CASSYGLGESNEQFF
TGTGCCAGCAGTTACGGTCTGGGAGAGAGCAATGAGCAGTTCTTC
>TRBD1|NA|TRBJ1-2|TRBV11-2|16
CASSLLHGTASYGYTF
TGTGCCAGCAGCTTACTCCACGGGACAGCCAGCTATGGCTACACCTTC
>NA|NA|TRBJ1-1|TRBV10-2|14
CASRESQGRTEALF
TGCGCCAGCAGAGAGTCCCAGGGTAGGACTGAAGCTTTATTT
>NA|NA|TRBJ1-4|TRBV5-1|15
CASSLEARSNEKLFF
TGCGCCAGCAGCTTGGAGGCACGGTCTAATGAAAAACTGTTTTTT
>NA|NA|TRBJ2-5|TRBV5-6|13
CASSSGQRETHYF
TGTGCCAGCAGCTCAGGACAGAGGGAGACCCACTACTTC
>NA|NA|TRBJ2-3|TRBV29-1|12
CSVTTLADTQYF
TGCAGCGTTACAACGTTAGCAGATACGCAGTATTTT
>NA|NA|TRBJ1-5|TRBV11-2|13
CASRSEGFQPQHF
TGTGCCAGCAGGTCCGAGGGTTTTCAGCCCCAACATTTT
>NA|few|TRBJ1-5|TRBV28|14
CASNMWTVNQPQHF
TGTGCCAGCAACATGTGGACTGTTAATCAACCCCAGCATTTT
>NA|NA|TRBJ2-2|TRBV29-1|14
CSGALQANTGELFF
TGCAGTGGGGCATTACAGGCTAACACCGGGGAGCTGTTTTTT
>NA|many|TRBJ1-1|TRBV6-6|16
CASSLGTGPTNTEAFF
TGTGCCAGCAGTCTCGGCACAGGACCGACGAACACTGAAGCTTTCTTT
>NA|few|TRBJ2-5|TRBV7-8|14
CASSSLAFQGTQYF
TGTGCCAGCAGCTCGTTAGCATTCCAAGGGACCCAGTACTTC
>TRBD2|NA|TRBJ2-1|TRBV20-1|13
CSTSRLADNEQFF
TGCAGTACTAGCAGACTAGCGGACAATGAGCAGTTCTTC
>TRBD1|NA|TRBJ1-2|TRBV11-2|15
CASSLNWTGNEGYTF
TGTGCCAGCAGCTTAAATTGGACAGGGAATGAAGGCTACACCTTC
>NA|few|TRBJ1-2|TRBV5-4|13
CASSFESEGKGTF
TGTGCCAGCAGCTTTGAGTCCGAAGGGAAGGGGACCTTC
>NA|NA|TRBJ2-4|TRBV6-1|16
CVSSEADKLAKNIQYF
TGTGTCAGCAGTGAAGCCGACAAATTAGCCAAAAACATTCAGTACTTC
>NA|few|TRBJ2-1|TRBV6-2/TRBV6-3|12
CASSYFGPEQFF
TGTGCCAGCAGTTACTTTGGGCCTGAGCAGTTCTTC
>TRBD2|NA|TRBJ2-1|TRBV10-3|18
CAISESGRTSGGDNEQFF
TGTGCCATCAGTGAGTCGGGACGGACTAGCGGGGGGGATAATGAGCAGTTCTTC
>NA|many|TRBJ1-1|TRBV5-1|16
CASSLSETGSGTEAFF
TGCGCCAGCAGCTTGTCAGAAACAGGGTCGGGCACTGAAGCTTTCTTT
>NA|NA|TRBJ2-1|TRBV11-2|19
CASSLELGGWGNGGDEQFF
TGTGCCAGCAGCTTAGAGCTGGGCGGTTGGGGGAACGGTGGAGATGAGCAGTTCTTC
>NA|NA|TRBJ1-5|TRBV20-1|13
CSAVRSRKQLQHF
TGCAGTGCTGTTAGGTCCCGCAAACAGCTCCAGCATTTT
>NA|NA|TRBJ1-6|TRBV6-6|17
CASSLDEESSYNSHLHF
TGTGCCAGCAGTCTTGATGAAGAGAGCTCCTACAATTCACACCTCCACTTT